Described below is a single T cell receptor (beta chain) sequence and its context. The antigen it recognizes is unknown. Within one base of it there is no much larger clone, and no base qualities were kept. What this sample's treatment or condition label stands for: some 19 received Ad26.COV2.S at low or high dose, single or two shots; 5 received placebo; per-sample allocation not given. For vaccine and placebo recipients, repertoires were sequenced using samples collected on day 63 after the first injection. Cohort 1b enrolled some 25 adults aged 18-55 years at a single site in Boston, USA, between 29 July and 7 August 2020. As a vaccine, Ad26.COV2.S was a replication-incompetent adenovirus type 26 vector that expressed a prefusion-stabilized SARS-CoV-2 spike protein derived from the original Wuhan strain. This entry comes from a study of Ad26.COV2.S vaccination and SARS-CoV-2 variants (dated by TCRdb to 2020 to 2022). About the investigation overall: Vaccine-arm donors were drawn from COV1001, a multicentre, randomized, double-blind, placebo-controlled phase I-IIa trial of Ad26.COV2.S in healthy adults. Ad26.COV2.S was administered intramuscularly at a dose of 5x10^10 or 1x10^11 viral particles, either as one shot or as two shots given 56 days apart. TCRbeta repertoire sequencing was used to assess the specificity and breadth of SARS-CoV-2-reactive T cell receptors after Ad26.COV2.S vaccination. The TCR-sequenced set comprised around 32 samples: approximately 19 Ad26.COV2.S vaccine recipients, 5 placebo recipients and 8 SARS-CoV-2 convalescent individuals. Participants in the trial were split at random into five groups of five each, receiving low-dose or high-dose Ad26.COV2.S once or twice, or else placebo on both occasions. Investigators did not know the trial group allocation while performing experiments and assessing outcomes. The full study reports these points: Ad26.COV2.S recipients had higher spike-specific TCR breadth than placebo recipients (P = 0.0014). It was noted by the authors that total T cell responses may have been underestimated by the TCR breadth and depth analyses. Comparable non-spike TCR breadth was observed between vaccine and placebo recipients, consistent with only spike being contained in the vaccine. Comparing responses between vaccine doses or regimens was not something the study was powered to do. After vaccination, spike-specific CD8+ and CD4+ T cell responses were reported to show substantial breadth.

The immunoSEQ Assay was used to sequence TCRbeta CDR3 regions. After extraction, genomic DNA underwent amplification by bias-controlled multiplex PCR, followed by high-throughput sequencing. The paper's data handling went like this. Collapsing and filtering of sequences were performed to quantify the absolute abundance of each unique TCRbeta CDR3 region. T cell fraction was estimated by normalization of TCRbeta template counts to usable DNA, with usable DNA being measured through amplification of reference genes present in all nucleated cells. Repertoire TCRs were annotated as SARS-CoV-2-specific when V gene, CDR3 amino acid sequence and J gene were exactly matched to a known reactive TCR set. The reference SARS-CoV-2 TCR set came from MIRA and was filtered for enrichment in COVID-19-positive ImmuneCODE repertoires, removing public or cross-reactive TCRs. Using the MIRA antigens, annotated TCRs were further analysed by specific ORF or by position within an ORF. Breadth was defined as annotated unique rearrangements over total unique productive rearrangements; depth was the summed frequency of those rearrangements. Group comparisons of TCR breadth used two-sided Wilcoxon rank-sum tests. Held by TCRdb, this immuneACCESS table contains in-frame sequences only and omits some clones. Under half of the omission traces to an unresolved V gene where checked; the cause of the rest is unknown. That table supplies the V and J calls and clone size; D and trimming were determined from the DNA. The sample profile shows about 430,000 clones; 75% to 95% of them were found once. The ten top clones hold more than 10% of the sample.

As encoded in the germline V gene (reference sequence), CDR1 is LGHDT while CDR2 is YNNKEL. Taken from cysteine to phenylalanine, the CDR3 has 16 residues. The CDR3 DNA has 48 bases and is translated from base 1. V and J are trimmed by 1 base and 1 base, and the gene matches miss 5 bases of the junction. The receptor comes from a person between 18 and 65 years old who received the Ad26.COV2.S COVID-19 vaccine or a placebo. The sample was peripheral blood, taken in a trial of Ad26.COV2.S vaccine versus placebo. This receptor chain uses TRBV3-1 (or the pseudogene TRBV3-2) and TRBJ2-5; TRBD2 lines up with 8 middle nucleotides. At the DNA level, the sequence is TGTGCCAGCAGCCAAGTGCGGGAGGAAACCCAAGAGACCCAGTACTTC. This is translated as CASSQVREETQETQYF.